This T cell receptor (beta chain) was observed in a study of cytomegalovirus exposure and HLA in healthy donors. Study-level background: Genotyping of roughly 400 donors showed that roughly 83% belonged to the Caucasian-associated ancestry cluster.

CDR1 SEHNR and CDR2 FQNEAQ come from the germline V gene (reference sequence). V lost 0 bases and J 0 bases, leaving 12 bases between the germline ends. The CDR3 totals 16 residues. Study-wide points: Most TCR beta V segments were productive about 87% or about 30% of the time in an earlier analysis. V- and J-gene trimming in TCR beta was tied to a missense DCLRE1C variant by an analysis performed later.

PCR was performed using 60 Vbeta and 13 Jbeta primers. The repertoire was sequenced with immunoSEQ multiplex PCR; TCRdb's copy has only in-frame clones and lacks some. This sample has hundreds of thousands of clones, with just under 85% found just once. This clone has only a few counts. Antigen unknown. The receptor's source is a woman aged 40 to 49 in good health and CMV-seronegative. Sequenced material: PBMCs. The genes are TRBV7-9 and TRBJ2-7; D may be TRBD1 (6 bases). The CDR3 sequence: CASSLAPGHSSYEQYF. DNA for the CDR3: TGTGCCAGCAGCTTAGCCCCGGGACACTCCTCCTACGAGCAGTACTTC.